A selection of T cell receptor beta chains follows, all from one sample in a study of shared clonotypes between healthy human individuals. Only in-frame clones appear in the TCRdb table, and some are missing; sequencing was by immunoSEQ multiplex PCR. The sample consists of over a million clones, about 98% of them appearing once. Specimen: naive CD4+ T cells sorted from blood. All receptors come from a man younger than 45 in good health. Both conserved end residues are part of each CDR3. D genes are given only for firm matches. Only some rows state a clone size, as once, few, many or a class for expanded clones.

>.|.|TRBV6-6|TRBJ2-4
TGTGCCAGCAGTGCCCAAGAGGGGGGGGCCAAAAACATTCAGTACTTC
CASSAQEGGAKNIQYF
>TRBD2|.|TRBV7-2|TRBJ2-3
TGTGCCAGCAGACGGACTAGCGGGAGCGGTCTAGATACGCAGTATTTT
CASRRTSGSGLDTQYF
>.|.|TRBV7-9|TRBJ2-1
TGTGCCAGCAGCTTCTCACCTAGCCCCGAGGGGCAGTTCTTC
CASSFSPSPEGQFF
>.|.|TRBV11-2|TRBJ2-7
TGTGCCAGCAGCACCGTAAGGCTCTACGAGCAGTACTTC
CASSTVRLYEQYF
>.|.|TRBV2|TRBJ2-7
TGTGCCAGCCTCCCGATCAGAGTTGTGTCCTACGAGCAGTACTTC
CASLPIRVVSYEQYF
>.|once|TRBV5-1|TRBJ2-5
TGCGCCAGCAGTCGAGGGTGGGAGACCCAGTACTTC
CASSRGWETQYF
>.|.|TRBV9|TRBJ2-1
TGTGCCAGCAGCGTTCGACCGTCCTACAATGAGCAGTTCTTC
CASSVRPSYNEQFF
>TRBD1|.|TRBV13|TRBJ1-1
TGTGCCAGCTTATTCTCAGGGGGGTCTCGTCGGAACACTGAAGCTTTCTTT
CASLFSGGSRRNTEAFF
>.|.|TRBV10-3|TRBJ2-3
TGTGCCATCAGTGACAGAGTCACAGATACGCAGTATTTT
CAISDRVTDTQYF
>TRBD1|.|TRBV9|TRBJ2-7
TGTGCCAGCAGCGTAGGCGGGACAGGTATGAACGAGCAGTACTTC
CASSVGGTGMNEQYF
>TRBD1|once|TRBV28|TRBJ2-3
TGTGCCAGCAGTTTAGACAGGGGGATGACAGATACGCAGTATTTT
CASSLDRGMTDTQYF
>TRBD2|.|TRBV2|TRBJ2-2
TGTGCCAGCAGTGACGGGGGGACTAGCCGATACACCGGGGAGCTGTTTTTT
CASSDGGTSRYTGELFF
>.|.|TRBV13|TRBJ1-2
TGTGCCAGCAGCCTTCGCCTGGTTATCGGCTACACCTTC
CASSLRLVIGYTF
>.|.|TRBV5-4|TRBJ2-7
TGTGCCAGCAGCTTAGAACAGGGCCTCAGGGACGAGCAGTACTTC
CASSLEQGLRDEQYF
>.|.|TRBV15|TRBJ2-7
TGTGCCACCAGCAGCGATCGGGCAGGCCGGTCCTACGAGCAGTACTTC
CATSSDRAGRSYEQYF
>.|.|TRBV10-3|TRBJ2-6
TGTGCCATCAGTGATTCGAGGCCAGCGGGACAGGCGAACTCTGGGGCCAACGTCCTGACTTTC
CAISDSRPAGQANSGANVLTF
>.|.|TRBV12-2|TRBJ1-4
TGTGCAAGTCGTTCTAGTCATGCGACAGGGCCTAATGAAAAACTGTTTTTT
CASRSSHATGPNEKLFF
>TRBD2|.|TRBV9|TRBJ2-7
TGTGCCAGCAGCGTGGGGGGACTAAGCTCCTACGAGCAGTACTTC
CASSVGGLSSYEQYF
>TRBD1|.|TRBV27|TRBJ2-7
TGTGCCAGCAGTTTAGCAGGGGGTGGCGAGCAGTACTTC
CASSLAGGGEQYF
>TRBD1|.|TRBV5-1|TRBJ2-2
TGCGCCAGCAGCCCCCGGGACAGACTACCGAACACCGGGGAGCTGTTTTTT
CASSPRDRLPNTGELFF
>TRBD2|.|TRBV6-5|TRBJ2-7
TGTGCCAGCAGGCTAGCGGGCTTGGGCGAGCAGTACTTC
CASRLAGLGEQYF
>.|once|TRBV28|TRBJ1-2
TGTGCCAGCAGTATACCAGACAGCCAGAAATATGGCTACACCTTC
CASSIPDSQKYGYTF
>.|.|TRBV4-1|TRBJ1-1
TGCGCCAGCAGCCAAGATCGGAGAAACACTGAAGCTTTCTTT
CASSQDRRNTEAFF
>.|.|TRBV6-1|TRBJ2-2
TGTGCCATCCAAAGGTGGTCCGGGGAGCTGTTTTTT
CAIQRWSGELFF
>.|.|TRBV9|TRBJ2-7
TGTGCCAGCAGCGCTGGACTAACCTACGAGCAGTACTTC
CASSAGLTYEQYF
>.|.|TRBV11-2|TRBJ2-1
TGTGCCAGCAGCTTAGATCAGATCAATGAGCAGTTCTTC
CASSLDQINEQFF
>TRBD2|.|TRBV27|TRBJ2-1
TGTGCCAGCAGTTTACTTAGCGGGAGTAGGAATGAGCAGTTCTTC
CASSLLSGSRNEQFF
>.|.|TRBV5-1|TRBJ1-2
TGCGCCAGCAGCTTGCTGGGGGCGGAGGGCTACACCTTC
CASSLLGAEGYTF
>.|.|TRBV18|TRBJ2-2
TGTGCCAGCTCACCAACAGGGACCGGGGAGCTGTTTTTT
CASSPTGTGELFF
>TRBD2|.|TRBV19|TRBJ2-5
TGTGCCAGCGTCCCGACTAGCGGGAGTTCGGAGACCCAGTACTTC
CASVPTSGSSETQYF
>.|.|TRBV6-5|TRBJ2-6
TGTGCCAGCAGAGCGACAGGAACTGGGGCCAACGTCCTGACTTTC
CASRATGTGANVLTF
>.|.|TRBV7-2|TRBJ2-7
TGTGCCAGCAGCTTTAGACCGCTCCCCTACGAGCAGTACTTC
CASSFRPLPYEQYF
>TRBD1|.|TRBV18|TRBJ1-3
TGTGCCACCAGGGGGCCAGGAAACACCATATATTTT
CATRGPGNTIYF
>.|.|TRBV2|TRBJ2-2
TGTGCCAGCAGTTTGAACACCGGGGAGCTGTTTTTT
CASSLNTGELFF
>.|.|TRBV5-1|TRBJ2-2
TGCGCCAGCAGCGAGGACAGCAGCGTTGCCGGGGAGCTGTTTTTT
CASSEDSSVAGELFF
>TRBD2|.|TRBV5-1|TRBJ2-7
TGCGCCAGCAGCCCATCGCGCCCACTGGGACTAGCGAGACTCTACGAGCAGTACTTC
CASSPSRPLGLARLYEQYF
>TRBD2|.|TRBV14|TRBJ2-1
TGTGCCAGCAGCCACTTTAGCGGGGCCTCCTACAATGAGCAGTTCTTC
CASSHFSGASYNEQFF
>.|.|TRBV27|TRBJ2-7
TGTGCCAGCACCTCAAACGTATTGCACGAGCAGTACTTC
CASTSNVLHEQYF
>.|.|TRBV18|TRBJ2-2
TGTGCCAGCTCACCAAAGACGTCTAGGGCGGGCACCGGGGAGCTGTTTTTT
CASSPKTSRAGTGELFF
>.|.|TRBV28|TRBJ2-7
TGTGCCAGCAGTTTAGGGGGTAACTACGAGCAGTACTTC
CASSLGGNYEQYF
>.|.|TRBV7-9|TRBJ2-2
TGTGCCAGCAGCTTAAGCAGGATAAACACCGGGGAGCTGTTTTTT
CASSLSRINTGELFF
>.|.|TRBV9|TRBJ2-3
TGTGCCAGCAGCGTACGGGCTAGCACAGATACGCAGTATTTT
CASSVRASTDTQYF
>.|.|TRBV9|TRBJ2-1
TGTGCCAGCTCGTCTCAGCGCTCCTACAATGAGCAGTTCTTC
CASSSQRSYNEQFF
>TRBD1|.|TRBV5-1|TRBJ1-3
TGCGCCAGCAGTCTTTCAGGGGGCTCTGGAAACACCATATATTTT
CASSLSGGSGNTIYF
>.|.|TRBV9|TRBJ2-7
TGTGCCAGCAGCGTAGGCGTCGGGACGGGTTATGACGAGCAGTACTTC
CASSVGVGTGYDEQYF
>.|.|TRBV5-1|TRBJ1-2
TGCGCCAGCAGCTTGGAGGGGGTCGAAGGCTACACCTTC
CASSLEGVEGYTF
>.|.|TRBV29-1|TRBJ2-1
TGCAGCGTTGTGGGCACCGGCTCCTACAATGAGCAGTTCTTC
CSVVGTGSYNEQFF
>.|.|TRBV9|TRBJ1-1
TGTGCCAGCAGCCCGGGGATGGTCACTGAAGCTTTCTTT
CASSPGMVTEAFF
>.|.|TRBV7-2|TRBJ2-7
TGTGCCAGCAGCTTGGGGGGGCAGAACGAGCAGTACTTC
CASSLGGQNEQYF
>TRBD1|.|TRBV7-2|TRBJ2-7
TGTGCCAGCAGCTTAGCGCATGGTGGACAGGAGTACTTC
CASSLAHGGQEYF
>TRBD2|.|TRBV27|TRBJ2-5
TGTGCCAGCAGTCCGGGGACTAGCGGGAGGCAAGAGACCCAGTACTTC
CASSPGTSGRQETQYF
>.|few|TRBV7-3|TRBJ2-1
TGTGCCAGCAGCTTAAGTTACCATGGCGTGCAGTTCTTC
CASSLSYHGVQFF
>TRBD1|.|TRBV5-1|TRBJ1-5
TGCGCCAGCAGCTTGGATCCAGGGGGCTATCAGCCCCAGCATTTT
CASSLDPGGYQPQHF
>TRBD1|.|TRBV5-1|TRBJ2-2
TGCGCCAGCAGCCAAACGACAGGGTTCGCCGGGGAGCTGTTTTTT
CASSQTTGFAGELFF